The next 21 T cell receptor beta chains were all read from a single sample in a study of regulatory T cells in long-lasting Graves disease. Sample time point: newly diagnosed GD, antithyroid drugs for less than 3 months. From PBMCs, RNA was extracted and then used to make the TCR library. The authors built TCR beta libraries using iRepertoire HTBI primers and Arm-PCR of CDR3 regions. TCRdb analysed the multiplex PCR reads with MiXCR anew, one entry per CDR3 protein. The sample consists of 400,000 to 500,000 distinct CDR3 sequences, about 16% of them appearing once. The sample was also linked to a second study, of T cells in Graves' hyperthyroidism and ophthalmopathy.

Here the sequenced sample was peripheral blood mononuclear cells (PBMCs), taken at new diagnosis, from a patient treated with antithyroid drugs. These receptors originate from a woman younger than 35 with Graves disease.

This clonotype has just a few counts. The chain is built from TRBV7-2 and TRBJ1-2, with 11 bases matching TRBD1. Per the germline V gene, CDR1 is SGHTA and CDR2 is FQGNSA. The CDR3 contains 15 residues. V gave up 3 bases and J gave up 5 bases; unmatched junction bases: 5. CDR3 loop: CASSFGQGAPYGYTF. For the CDR3, the DNA is TGTGCCAGCAGCTTTGGACAGGGGGCGCCGTATGGCTACACCTTC. Full variable domain (outside the CDR3, taken from reference TRBV7-2 and TRBJ1-2): GAGVSQSPSNKVTEKGKDVELRCDPISGHTALYWYRQSLGQGLEFLIYFQGNSAPDKSGLPSDRFSAERTGGSVSTLTIQRTQQEDSAVYLCASSFGQGAPYGYTFGSGTRLTVV.

The gene calls are TRBV20-1 and TRBJ2-7, with 10 bases lining up with TRBD1. From germline, CDR1 is DFQATT and CDR2 SNEGSKA (reference sequence). The V segment lost 1 base and the J segment 3 bases; nucleotides outside the gene matches: 3. The CDR3 extends over 14 amino acids. In DNA, the CDR3 is TGCAGTGCTAGAGGGACAGGGGGAGGCTACGAGCAGTACTTC. It specifies CSARGTGGGYEQYF.

This clonotype was observed a handful of times. The CDR3 nucleotides read TGTGCCAGCAGTTTATTAAGGGGCCCTCTAGGAGATGGCTACACCTTC. This encodes CASSLLRGPLGDGYTF. This chain uses TRBV28 with TRBJ1-2; weak D call: TRBD1 (5 bases). This CDR3 contains 16 residues. Germline V lookup: CDR1 MDHEN, CDR2 SYDVKM. V was shortened by 1 base and J by 6 bases, with 18 bases between the two germline ends.

The chain recombines TRBV11-2 with TRBJ2-1; D is unclear. This CDR3 has 17 amino acids. Deletions cut 0 bases from V and 0 bases from J, with 12 bases between. Germline CDR1 and CDR2: SGHAT and FQNNGV. CDR3 sequence: CASSLDRVQSSYNEQFF. The DNA for the CDR3 is TGTGCCAGCAGCTTAGATCGTGTACAGAGCTCCTACAATGAGCAGTTCTTC.

This clonotype was detected ten times or more. The V and J genes are TRBV6-1 and TRBJ2-7, with D unclear. Between the trimmed V and J ends, which lost 4 bases and 0 bases, there was a span of 10 bases. The CDR3 totals 14 residues. From germline, CDR1 is MNHNS and CDR2 SASEGT. Here the CDR3 reads CASSADQVSYEQYF. The CDR3 DNA reads TGTGCCAGCAGTGCCGATCAGGTCTCCTACGAGCAGTACTTC.

In its sample, this clonotype was seen many times. This chain links TRBV11-2 with TRBJ2-3; D call uncertain. Per germline, CDR1 SGHAT and CDR2 FQNNGV. This CDR3 is built from 13 residues. The V and J ends lost 3 bases and 2 bases respectively, with 6 bases between them. The CDR3 DNA sequence: TGTGCCAGCAGCTTCCGTTTCACAGATACGCAGTATTTT. It yields the protein CASSFRFTDTQYF. The full variable domain, rest sourced from reference TRBV11-2 and TRBJ2-3, is EAGVAQSPRYKIIEKRQSVAFWCNPISGHATLYWYQQILGQGPKLLIQFQNNGVVDDSQLPKDRFSAERLKGVDSTLKIQPAKLEDSAVYLCASSFRFTDTQYFGPGTRLTVL.

The chain is built from TRBV5-1 and TRBJ2-7, with 9 bases identical to TRBD1. CDR3 size: 16 residues. Germline CDR1 and CDR2: SGHRS and YFSETQ. V gave up 4 bases and J gave up 3 bases; unmatched junction bases: 11. The DNA for the CDR3 is TGCGCCAGCAGCACGACAGGGGGAGTGGGCCGCTACGAGCAGTACTTC. It yields the protein CASSTTGGVGRYEQYF.

J is TRBJ2-4 and V is TRBV20-1, with D perhaps being TRBD1 or TRBD2 (5 bases each). V was pared by 0 bases and J by 9 bases, with 15 bases between. CDR1 is DFQATT and CDR2 is SNEGSKA in the germline V gene (reference sequence). The CDR3 spans 14 residues. CDR3 coding DNA: TGCAGTGCTAGAGATAGTCGGGTTGGGGGCATTCAGTACTTC. Its translation: CSARDSRVGGIQYF.

A few counts support this clonotype. V and J are TRBV30 and TRBJ1-4; D is ambiguous. The CDR3 extends over 12 amino acids. The germline V gene encodes CDR1 GTSNPN and CDR2 SVGIG (reference sequence). Trimming took 2 bases from V and 4 from J, leaving 5 bases between them. Written as DNA, the CDR3 is TGTGCCTGGAGTCAGAGTAATGAAAAACTGTTTTTT. This translates into CAWSQSNEKLFF. The full variable domain, its missing parts supplied by reference TRBV30 and TRBJ1-4, is SQTIHQWPATLVQPVGSPLSLECTVEGTSNPNLYWYRQAAGRGLQLLFYSVGIGQISSEVPQNLSASRPQDRQFILSSKKLLLSDSGFYLCAWSQSNEKLFFGSGTQLSVL.

The chain combines TRBV7-9 with TRBJ1-1; no clear D. Between the trimmed V and J ends, which lost 0 bases and 2 bases, there was a span of 10 bases. The CDR3 totals 15 residues. Germline V gene data show CDR1 as SEHNR and CDR2 as FQNEAQ (reference sequence). CDR3 in DNA: TGTGCCAGCAGCTTAGCGGGCGGGAAAAACACTGAAGCTTTCTTT. The encoded protein is CASSLAGGKNTEAFF.

The rearrangement uses TRBV5-4 and TRBJ2-1; weak D call: TRBD2 (5 bases). This CDR3 region has 14 residues. Trimming removed 4 bases from V and 5 bases from J, with 13 bases in between. The germline CDR1 and CDR2 sequences are SGHNT and YYREEE (reference sequence). The CDR3 DNA reads TGTGCCAGCAGCCTTACCGGGAAAGACAATGAGCAGTTCTTC. This translates into CASSLTGKDNEQFF.

This clonotype was detected ten times or more. This chain joins TRBV9 and TRBJ2-2; 11 bases fit TRBD2. The junction had 11 bases not matched to a gene; V was cut back by 4 bases and J by 6 bases. Per the germline V gene, CDR1 is SGDLS and CDR2 is YYNGEE. This CDR3 has 17 amino acids. The CDR3: CASSPVPTSGSSGELFF. For the CDR3, the DNA is TGTGCCAGCAGCCCCGTCCCTACTAGCGGGAGTTCCGGGGAGCTGTTTTTT.

The rearrangement uses TRBV28 and TRBJ2-5; TRBD1 agrees at 9 bases. Near its end, the DNA agrees better with TRBJ2-1, so the J call may be wrong. The CDR3 contains 15 residues. Germline CDR1 is MDHEN and CDR2 is SYDVKM. CDR3 sequence: CASSLTGGPINEQFF. In DNA form, the CDR3 reads TGTGCCAGCAGTTTAACAGGGGGCCCGATCAATGAGCAGTTCTTC.

This clonotype occurred many times. V usage is TRBV30 and J usage is TRBJ1-1; D not resolved. The CDR3 runs 10 residues. Germline V gives CDR1 GTSNPN, CDR2 SVGIG (reference sequence). Trimming pared 0 bases from V and 7 bases from J, leaving 3 bases between. The CDR3: CAWSVDEAFF. The CDR3 region has the DNA TGTGCCTGGAGTGTAGATGAAGCTTTCTTT.

This clonotype was seen at least ten times. V and J are TRBV24-1 and TRBJ2-5; TRBD1 agrees at 9 bases. Germline lookup yields CDR1 KGHDR and CDR2 SFDVKD. The CDR3 totals 15 residues. Losses at the gene ends were 4 bases for V and 5 bases for J; bases not matched to a gene: 7. CDR3 in amino acids: CATSDYTGGRETQYF. DNA for the CDR3: TGTGCCACCAGTGACTACACAGGGGGCCGGGAGACCCAGTACTTC.

This clonotype has a handful of counts. Since a much larger clone is just one base distant, this may be a read error. The chain uses TRBV10-2 and TRBJ2-3; 9 nucleotides align to TRBD2. The CDR3 loop spans 18 amino acids. Germline V gene lookup returns CDR1 WSHSY and CDR2 SAAADI. CDR3 nucleotides: TGCACCAGCAGCCTAACAGACTACCCCGGGACTAGCAGAAATACGCAGTATTTT. Translated: CTSSLTDYPGTSRNTQYF.

A few counts support this clonotype. The rearrangement links TRBV30 to TRBJ2-1, with a tentative D call TRBD2 (6 bases). With 1 base removed from V and 7 bases from J, the gap between germline ends came to 11 bases. CDR3 size: 13 residues. Germline values: CDR1 GTSNPN, CDR2 SVGIG (reference sequence). CDR3 protein: CAWSEGRGNEQFF. The CDR3 DNA is TGTGCCTGGAGTGAAGGGCGGGGTAATGAGCAGTTCTTC.

This clonotype has only a few counts. A single base separates this from a much larger clone, so it may be a read error. This rearrangement joins TRBV6-4 to TRBJ2-7, with 7 positions matching TRBD1. This CDR3 contains 13 residues. Germline-derived CDR1 and CDR2 are MRHNA and SNTAGT. CDR3 residues: CASRGDSYYEQHF. Written as DNA, the CDR3 is TGTGCCAGCAGGGGGGACAGTTACTACGAGCAGCACTTC.

This clonotype is a singleton in its sample. A read error may explain this, as a much larger clone is one base away. The J gene is TRBJ2-3, the V gene TRBV3-1, with TRBD1 matching 8 bases. The CDR3 totals 14 residues. CDR1 and CDR2 (germline): LGHDT, YNNKEL (reference sequence). The CDR3 sequence is CAISTTGGRDTQYF. CDR3 coding DNA: TGTGCCATCAGCACTACAGGGGGTCGAGATACGCAGTATTTT.

The chain is built from TRBV5-6 and TRBJ1-1; 9 bases fit TRBD1. Germline CDR1 is SGHDT and CDR2 is YYEEEE. The CDR3 sequence is 16 residues long. The junction had 11 bases not matched to a gene; V was cut back by 5 bases and J by 3 bases. Here the CDR3 reads CASSLTGTGRHTEAFF. The CDR3 DNA is TGTGCCAGCAGTTTAACCGGGACAGGGAGGCACACTGAAGCTTTCTTT.

This clonotype has more than one count but fewer than ten. The CDR3: CASSQLAGEVTDTQYF. The CDR3 DNA follows: TGCGCCAGCAGCCAATTAGCGGGAGAAGTAACAGATACGCAGTATTTT. The genes are TRBV4-1 and TRBJ2-3; 9 bases agree with TRBD2. V was clipped by 2 bases and J by 3 bases; unmatched bases: 6. The CDR3 covers 16 residues. Germline V gives CDR1 MGHRA, CDR2 YSYEKL.